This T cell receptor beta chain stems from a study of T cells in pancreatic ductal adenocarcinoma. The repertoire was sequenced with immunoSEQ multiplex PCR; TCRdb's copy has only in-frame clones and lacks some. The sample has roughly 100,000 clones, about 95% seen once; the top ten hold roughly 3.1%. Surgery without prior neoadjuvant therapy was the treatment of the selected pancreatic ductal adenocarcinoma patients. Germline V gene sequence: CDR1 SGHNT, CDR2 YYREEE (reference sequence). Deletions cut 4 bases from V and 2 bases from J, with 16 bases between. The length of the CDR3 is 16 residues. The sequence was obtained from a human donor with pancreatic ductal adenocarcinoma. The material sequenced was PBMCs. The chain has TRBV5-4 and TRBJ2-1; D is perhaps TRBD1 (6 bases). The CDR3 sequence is CASSQGQSSTYNEQFF. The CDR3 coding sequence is TGTGCCAGCAGCCAGGGGCAGAGCTCTACCTACAATGAGCAGTTCTTC.